What follows are 2 T cell receptor beta chains derived from one specimen sequenced in a study of OX40 agonist ivuxolimab in advanced cancers. Some clones are missing from TCRdb's copy, which holds only in-frame ones; the method was immunoSEQ multiplex PCR. The profile shows approximately 50,000 clones, 80% to 85% of them singletons. The sample consisted of CD4+ or CD8+ T cells sorted from blood, taken in a trial of the OX40 agonist ivuxolimab. These receptors came from an adult with an advanced solid tumor such as melanoma, head and neck, liver or kidney cancer.

In its sample, this clone was seen once. The chain employs TRBV11-3 and TRBJ2-5; possible D gene TRBD2, 5 bases. The CDR3 has 14 residues. Trimming took 5 bases from V and 2 from J, leaving 12 bases between them. Germline CDR1 and CDR2: SGHNT and YENEEA. CDR3 loop: CASSRNREQETQYF. The CDR3 DNA reads as TGTGCCAGCAGCCGTAACCGGGAACAAGAGACCCAGTACTTC.

V is TRBV9 and J is TRBJ2-1; 10 bases are a match to TRBD1. V dropped 3 bases and J dropped 7; count of bases not matched to a gene: 7. Germline V lookup: CDR1 SGDLS, CDR2 YYNGEE. This CDR3 region has 15 residues. This chain's CDR3 is CASSDRQGARNEQFF. CDR3 DNA: TGTGCCAGCAGCGATCGACAGGGGGCGCGTAATGAGCAGTTCTTC.